This is a list of T cell receptor beta chains from one sample in a study of Tregs in tolerant kidney transplant recipients. Here immunoSEQ multiplex PCR was the method, and the copy in TCRdb shows in-frame clones only, minus some. The top ten clones hold roughly 0.63% of a sample with 90,000 to 150,000 clones, roughly 92% of them seen once. Material for sequencing was CD4+ T cells from blood. These receptors all come from a human donor in good health. Both conserved end residues are part of each CDR3. D genes are given only for firm matches. Clone size is not always given. Where it is, it says once, few, many or a class for expanded clones.

TRBJ2-7 TRBV5-1 . . CASSLGYSSSYEQYF TGCGCCAGCAGCCTGGGCTACTCTAGCTCCTACGAGCAGTACTTC
TRBJ1-1 TRBV5-1 . . CASSLAGMNTEAFF TGCGCCAGCAGCTTGGCCGGTATGAACACTGAAGCTTTCTTT
TRBJ2-1 TRBV9 TRBD2 . CASSVGLGLAEYNEQFF TGTGCCAGCAGCGTAGGACTCGGGCTAGCGGAGTACAATGAGCAGTTCTTC
TRBJ1-6 TRBV5-8 TRBD1 few CASSPGQGGPPLHF TGTGCCAGCAGCCCTGGACAGGGTGGACCACCCCTCCACTTT
TRBJ2-7 TRBV6-6 TRBD1 . CASSYPWYRGDYEQYF TGTGCCAGCAGTTACCCTTGGTACAGGGGGGACTACGAGCAGTACTTC
TRBJ2-7 TRBV5-1 . . CASSTLGGDNEQYF TGCGCCAGCAGCACCCTGGGGGGGGACAACGAGCAGTACTTC
TRBJ1-1 TRBV18 . . CASSLGQIANTEAFF TGTGCCAGCTCACTCGGACAGATCGCAAACACTGAAGCTTTCTTT
TRBJ2-2 TRBV1 . . CTPGGPGLATGELFF TGCACCCCAGGCGGACCGGGACTAGCGACCGGGGAGCTGTTTTTT
TRBJ1-2 TRBV18 TRBD1 . CASSPTGVDYGYTF TGTGCCAGCTCACCGACAGGGGTCGACTATGGCTACACCTTC
TRBJ2-2 TRBV30 . . CAWSPTRTPPLGELFF TGTGCCTGGAGTCCAACCCGGACACCCCCGCTCGGGGAGCTGTTTTTT
TRBJ2-7 TRBV4-1 TRBD2 once CASSSLTSGSVEQYF TGCGCCAGCAGTTCCCTGACTAGCGGGAGTGTCGAGCAGTACTTC
TRBJ2-1 TRBV23-1 . . CASSQSGYEQFF TGCGCCAGCAGTCAATCAGGGTATGAGCAGTTCTTC
TRBJ1-4 TRBV2 . . CASSEWVPSNEKLFF TGTGCCAGCAGTGAATGGGTTCCCAGTAATGAAAAACTGTTTTTT
TRBJ1-4 TRBV18 TRBD1 . CASSPSRGREEKLFF TGTGCCAGCTCACCCTCCAGGGGGCGGGAGGAAAAACTGTTTTTT
TRBJ1-2 TRBV18 . . CASSLETDNYGYTF TGTGCCAGCTCACTTGAGACAGATAACTATGGCTACACCTTC
TRBJ1-2 TRBV7-8 . . CASSLTIGYGYTF TGTGCCAGCAGCCTGACAATCGGCTATGGCTACACCTTC
TRBJ1-2 TRBV6-1 . . CASSPPGPSNYGYTF TGTGCCAGCAGCCCACCAGGGCCGTCTAACTATGGCTACACCTTC
TRBJ1-1 TRBV6-6 . . CASSYAGPEAFF TGTGCCAGCAGTTACGCAGGGCCTGAAGCTTTCTTT
TRBJ2-2 TRBV4-2 . . CASTGDDRTAGELFF TGTGCCAGCACGGGGGATGATAGGACAGCCGGGGAGCTGTTTTTT
TRBJ2-1 TRBV11-2 TRBD2 once CASRGLAASSYNEQFF TGTGCCAGCAGGGGACTAGCGGCGAGCTCCTACAATGAGCAGTTCTTC
TRBJ1-1 TRBV2 . . CASSVVGGDTEAFF TGTGCCAGCAGTGTAGTTGGAGGGGACACTGAAGCTTTCTTT
TRBJ2-1 TRBV5-4 . . CASSLQENEQFF TGTGCCAGCAGCTTGCAGGAGAATGAGCAGTTCTTC
TRBJ1-5 TRBV11-2 TRBD1 . CASSLEGGGSNQPQHF TGTGCCAGCAGCTTAGAAGGGGGCGGTAGCAATCAGCCCCAGCATTTT
TRBJ1-6 TRBV7-9 . once CASSQVGGAASPLHF TGTGCCAGCAGCCAGGTCGGAGGGGCGGCCTCACCCCTCCACTTT
TRBJ2-5 TRBV9 . . CASSVGRVSQETQYF TGTGCCAGCAGCGTAGGGAGGGTGAGTCAAGAGACCCAGTACTTC
TRBJ2-1 TRBV11-2 TRBD2 . CASRSLAGGNEQFF TGTGCCAGCAGATCACTAGCGGGAGGGAATGAGCAGTTCTTC
TRBJ2-7 TRBV15 . . CATSTMGGAYEQYF TGTGCCACCAGCACAATGGGGGGAGCCTACGAGCAGTACTTC
TRBJ1-5 TRBV19 . . CASRAPGNKKQPQHF TGTGCCAGTAGGGCCCCAGGGAATAAGAAACAGCCCCAGCATTTT
TRBJ1-2 TRBV9 . . CASSLQGYYGYTF TGTGCCAGCAGCCTACAGGGTTACTATGGCTACACCTTC
TRBJ2-1 TRBV9 TRBD2 . CASSVAGGSNEQFF TGTGCCAGCAGCGTAGCGGGAGGATCCAATGAGCAGTTCTTC
TRBJ2-7 TRBV27 TRBD2 once CASSSFRLADSSYEQYF TGTGCCAGCAGTTCCTTCCGACTAGCGGATAGCTCCTACGAGCAGTACTTC
TRBJ2-7 TRBV7-8 . . CASSLTDEQYF TGTGCCAGCAGCCTCACCGACGAGCAGTACTTC
TRBJ1-4 TRBV10-1 TRBD1 . CASSRGTGANEKLFF TGCGCCAGCTCGCGAGGGACAGGGGCTAATGAAAAACTGTTTTTT
TRBJ2-2 TRBV6-1 TRBD1 . CATRVTGVNTGELFF TGTGCCACGAGGGTCACAGGGGTGAACACCGGGGAGCTGTTTTTT
TRBJ1-2 TRBV4-1 . once CASSQDDGLRNYGYTF TGCGCCAGCAGCCAAGACGATGGTTTGAGGAACTATGGCTACACCTTC
TRBJ2-7 TRBV7-9 . . CASSLPGPPREQYF TGTGCCAGCAGCCTACCGGGACCTCCTCGCGAGCAGTACTTC
TRBJ1-5 TRBV30 . few CAWSQGSPAYQPQHF TGTGCCTGGAGCCAAGGGTCTCCAGCATATCAGCCCCAGCATTTT
TRBJ2-5 TRBV6-5 TRBD2 . CASSYPSGSPGETQYF TGTGCCAGCAGTTATCCTAGCGGAAGCCCCGGTGAGACCCAGTACTTC
TRBJ2-1 TRBV5-1 . . CASSLRLGILMGNEQFF TGCGCCAGCAGCTTAAGACTAGGCATATTGATGGGCAATGAGCAGTTCTTC
TRBJ2-3 TRBV19 . . CASSPWQRIRADTQYF TGTGCCAGTAGTCCGTGGCAGCGGATTCGTGCAGATACGCAGTATTTT
TRBJ1-2 TRBV7-9 . . CASSSGVGGYTF TGTGCCAGCAGCTCAGGGGTTGGTGGCTACACCTTC
TRBJ2-7 TRBV21-1 . . CASSPKKTSGGIPVYEQYF TGTGCCAGCAGCCCCAAAAAAACTAGCGGGGGGATCCCTGTCTACGAGCAGTACTTC
TRBJ1-4 TRBV10-2 . . CASRAVDDEKLFF TGCGCCAGCAGAGCCGTGGACGACGAAAAACTGTTTTTT